These 5 T cell receptor beta chains originate from one sample sequenced in a study of OX40 agonist ivuxolimab in advanced cancers. Repertoires were generated with immunoSEQ multiplex PCR, while TCRdb's copy carries only in-frame clones and drops some. The repertoire holds roughly 72,000 clones, with over 90% as singletons. Material: CD4+ or CD8+ T cells sorted from blood, obtained in a trial of the OX40 agonist ivuxolimab. The receptors come from an adult with an advanced solid tumor such as melanoma, head and neck, liver or kidney cancer.

The chain is built from TRBV27 and TRBJ2-7; either TRBD1 or TRBD2 may fit D (5 bases each). The CDR3 is 17 amino acids. CDR1 is MNHEY, CDR2 SMNVEV, per germline (reference sequence). Trimming took off 2 bases at V and 1 base at J, with 18 bases between the two ends. Here the CDR3 reads CASSLRVPGRNSYEQYF. The CDR3 bases are TGTGCCAGCAGTTTAAGGGTGCCAGGGAGAAATTCCTACGAGCAGTACTTC.

This chain connects TRBV27 to TRBJ2-3; 8 bases line up with TRBD1. The V segment lost 0 bases and the J segment 6 bases; nucleotides outside the gene matches: 5. The CDR3 is 15 residues long. Looked up from germline, CDR1 is MNHEY and CDR2 is SMNVEV (reference sequence). The CDR3 bases are TGTGCCAGCAGTTTATCTTACAGGGGGTGGGATACGCAGTATTTT. Its protein product is CASSLSYRGWDTQYF.

J is TRBJ1-5 and V is TRBV27; D is perhaps TRBD1 (5 bases). This CDR3 comprises 14 residues. Trimming took off 6 bases at V and 9 bases at J, with 18 bases between the two ends. Looked up from germline, CDR1 is MNHEY and CDR2 is SMNVEV (reference sequence). DNA of the CDR3: TGTGCCAGCAGATTGCTCGACAGTGACCGGCCCCAGCATTTT. Protein: CASRLLDSDRPQHF.

The CDR3 DNA follows: TGTGCCAGCAGCGGGGAGCAAGCGGGACTCTCTGGGGCCAACGTCCTGACTTTC. Encoded protein: CASSGEQAGLSGANVLTF. The chain couples TRBV4-2 to TRBJ2-6; 7 bases match TRBD2. The germline V gene encodes CDR1 LGHNA and CDR2 YNFKEQ. The CDR3 runs to 18 residues. V lost 5 bases to trimming and J lost 0 bases; unmatched junction nucleotides: 10.

The genes are TRBV4-1 and TRBJ2-3; D assignment may be TRBD1 or TRBD2 (6 bases each). The CDR3 contains 16 residues. CDR1 is MGHRA, CDR2 YSYEKL, per germline. The ends were cut back, 6 bases at V and 1 base at J, with 17 bases in the middle. The CDR3 DNA reads as TGCGCCAGCAGTTACAAGGGGGGCTATGGCACAGATACGCAGTATTTT. Protein sequence: CASSYKGGYGTDTQYF.